This TCR beta chain comes out of a study of cytomegalovirus exposure and HLA in healthy donors. This clone has just a few counts. Germline lookup yields CDR1 MNHNY and CDR2 SVGAGI (reference sequence). V lost 5 bases, J lost 0 bases, and 5 bases stayed unmatched. CDR3 length: 16 amino acids. A multiplex PCR was run with 60 Vbeta primers and 13 Jbeta primers. Sequencing used immunoSEQ multiplex PCR; TCRdb keeps in-frame clones, though not all of them. The sample shows a few hundred thousand clones, around 90% of them seen only once. The sequenced sample was PBMCs. This chain links TRBV6-6 with TRBJ1-4; 8 nucleotides match TRBD1. This receptor was identified in a girl aged 2-15 years in good health and CMV-seronegative. The CDR3 nucleotides are TGTGCCAGCAGTCGACCGGGACAGGCAACTAATGAAAAACTGTTTTTT. It translates to CASSRPGQATNEKLFF.